One and the same sample provided the 32 T cell receptor beta chains below, sequenced in a study of blood T cell repertoires in COVID-19. TCRdb's copy holds only in-frame clones and misses some; the assay was immunoSEQ multiplex PCR. The repertoire consists of 400,000 to 450,000 clones, with 85% to 90% occurring once and the leading ten covering 1.1%. The source material was PBMCs or T cells enriched from blood (not recorded which). The source of these receptors is a man aged 30 to 45 who had recovered from COVID-19.

The chain is built from TRBV5-5 and TRBJ1-1; the D gene is possibly TRBD1 (5 bases). This CDR3 spans 13 amino acids. The germline V gene encodes CDR1 SGHKS and CDR2 YYEKEE (reference sequence). V lost 4 bases to trimming and J lost 3 bases, with 10 bases between them. Written as DNA, the CDR3 is TGTGCCAGCAGCCTCAGGGTAGACACTGAAGCTTTCTTT. It codes for CASSLRVDTEAFF. Filled out from reference TRBV5-5 and TRBJ1-1, the complete variable domain reads DAGVTQSPTHLIKTRGQQVTLRCSPISGHKSVSWYQQVLGQGPQFIFQYYEKEERGRGNFPDRFSARQFPNYSSELNVNALLLGDSALYLCASSLRVDTEAFFGQGTRLTVV.

This sequence joins TRBV2 and TRBJ2-2; D is unresolved. The germline V gene has CDR1 SNHLY and CDR2 FYNNEI. The V and J ends lost 5 bases and 2 bases respectively, with 12 bases between them. The CDR3 is 15 amino acids. The CDR3 bases are TGTGCCAGCAGTTGGGCCCTAATAAACACCGGGGAGCTGTTTTTT. Translated: CASSWALINTGELFF.

This clone has only a few counts. DNA for the CDR3: TGTGCCAGCTCACCCCTAAATATGAACACTGAAGCTTTCTTT. Protein sequence: CASSPLNMNTEAFF. The chain combines TRBV18 with TRBJ1-1; D ambiguous. The V gene lost 3 bases and the J gene lost 0 bases, with 8 bases spanning the gap. The germline gives CDR1 KGHSH, CDR2 LQKENI. CDR3 length: 14 residues.

This chain links TRBV4-1 with TRBJ2-1, with 7 positions matching TRBD2. The CDR3 extends over 16 amino acids. Germline loops: CDR1 MGHRA, CDR2 YSYEKL. J gave up 6 bases and V 2 bases, and 10 bases lay outside the gene matches. The CDR3 nucleotides read TGCGCCAGCAGCCAACCCCTAGCGGAAGGGGTCAATGAGCAGTTCTTC. Translated: CASSQPLAEGVNEQFF.

V gene TRBV4-1 combines with J gene TRBJ2-1, with D perhaps matching TRBD2 (5 bases). The CDR3 is 16 residues long. The V gene lost 0 bases and the J gene lost 1 base, with 10 bases spanning the gap. Germline lookup yields CDR1 MGHRA and CDR2 YSYEKL. The CDR3 protein is CASSQDRSGSYNEQFF. The CDR3 region has the DNA TGCGCCAGCAGCCAAGATCGAAGCGGATCCTACAATGAGCAGTTCTTC.

The V gene is TRBV20-1, the J gene TRBJ2-5; D gene unclear. The CDR3 consists of 12 residues. Trimming removed 3 bases at V and 5 bases at J, with 10 bases between. Germline CDR1 reads DFQATT; CDR2 reads SNEGSKA (reference sequence). As DNA, the CDR3 is TGCAGTGCTAGTGGGCCCGGGGAGACCCAGTACTTC. Translation: CSASGPGETQYF.

The chain couples TRBV5-6 to TRBJ2-1; 9 bases line up with TRBD1. The J segment lost 5 bases and the V segment lost 6 bases, leaving 9 bases of the junction unmatched. Germline V gene data show CDR1 as SGHDT and CDR2 as YYEEEE. The CDR3 length is 15 residues. The CDR3 here is CASTQPGQGDNEQFF. The CDR3 DNA is TGTGCCAGCACCCAACCGGGACAGGGCGACAATGAGCAGTTCTTC.

The rearrangement uses TRBV29-1 and TRBJ1-2, with unresolved D. The germline gives CDR1 SQVTM, CDR2 ANQGSEA. Trimming took 3 bases from V and 4 from J, leaving 12 bases between them. The CDR3 consists of 13 residues. The CDR3 here is CSVEAIPLYGYTF. In DNA, the CDR3 is TGCAGCGTTGAGGCCATCCCCCTCTATGGCTACACCTTC. Full variable domain (outside the CDR3, taken from reference TRBV29-1 and TRBJ1-2): SAVISQKPSRDICQRGTSLTIQCQVDSQVTMMFWYRQQPGQSLTLIATANQGSEATYESGFVIDKFPISRPNLTFSTLTVSNMSPEDSSIYLCSVEAIPLYGYTFGSGTRLTVV.

The V gene is TRBV29-1, the J gene TRBJ1-1; 10 bases are a match to TRBD1. The J segment lost 1 base and the V segment lost 6 bases, leaving 8 bases of the junction unmatched. CDR1 and CDR2 from the germline V gene are SQVTM and ANQGSEA. This CDR3 is built from 15 residues. The CDR3 coding sequence is TGCAGCGTCACACCCCGACAGGGGGCGAACACTGAAGCTTTCTTT. Residues: CSVTPRQGANTEAFF.

The chain recombines TRBV9 with TRBJ2-1, with TRBD2 matching 11 bases. V was clipped by 5 bases and J by 5 bases; unmatched bases: 6. The CDR3 covers 15 residues. Per germline, CDR1 SGDLS and CDR2 YYNGEE. The chain's CDR3 is CASRPTSGTDNEQFF. Here the CDR3 DNA reads TGTGCCAGCAGGCCGACTAGCGGGACTGACAATGAGCAGTTCTTC.

The rearrangement uses TRBV14 and TRBJ2-7; D perhaps matches TRBD2 (6 bases). The CDR3 extends over 16 amino acids. Trimming took 0 bases from V and 1 from J, leaving 13 bases between them. Germline V gene data show CDR1 as SGHDN and CDR2 as FVKESK. In DNA form, the CDR3 reads TGTGCCAGCAGCCAAGATTCCCTGCGGGGATCCTACGAGCAGTACTTC. It translates to CASSQDSLRGSYEQYF.

V is TRBV5-6 and J is TRBJ2-3, with 10 bases matching TRBD1. The CDR3 contains 16 residues. With V trimmed by 0 bases and J by 2 bases, 3 bases remained unmatched. CDR1 is SGHDT and CDR2 is YYEEEE in the germline V gene. The CDR3 nucleotides read TGTGCCAGCAGCTTGGAGGGACAGGGGCCCACAGATACGCAGTATTTT. Translated: CASSLEGQGPTDTQYF.

Details on this clone: Other DNA sequences from this sample encode an identical CDR3 as well. The CDR3 region has the DNA TGTGCCAGCAGCTTTACTAGCGGCTCCTACGAGCAGTACTTC. Residues: CASSFTSGSYEQYF. The chain links TRBV7-2 to TRBJ2-7, with 8 bases matching TRBD2. The germline CDR1 and CDR2 sequences are SGHTA and FQGNSA. CDR3 length equals 14 residues. V dropped 3 bases and J dropped 0; count of bases not matched to a gene: 1.

In this sample, this clone turned up once. The V and J genes are TRBV15 and TRBJ2-5, with unresolved D. Germline V lookup: CDR1 LNHNV, CDR2 YYDKDF (reference sequence). CDR3 length equals 13 residues. V lost 4 bases, J lost 2 bases, and 8 bases lay in between. CDR3 nucleotide sequence: TGTGCCACCAGCATCCGACAACAAGAGACCCAGTACTTC. It is translated as CATSIRQQETQYF.

The V gene is TRBV5-4, the J gene TRBJ2-1, with 13 positions matching TRBD2. The CDR3 contains 15 residues. V lost 4 bases to trimming and J lost 5 bases; unmatched junction nucleotides: 3. CDR1 is SGHNT and CDR2 is YYREEE in the germline V gene (reference sequence). CDR3 in amino acids: CASSPGTSGNNEQFF. The CDR3 DNA reads as TGTGCCAGCAGCCCCGGGACTAGCGGGAACAATGAGCAGTTCTTC.

The DNA for the CDR3 is TGTGCCAGTAGTTCCCTTATCGCGGGAGCCTACGAGCAGTACTTC. Its translation: CASSSLIAGAYEQYF. The chain links TRBV19 to TRBJ2-7; TRBD2 matches 7 bases. The CDR3 covers 15 residues. J lost 2 bases, V lost 5 bases, and 9 bases had no gene match. The germline CDR1 and CDR2 sequences are LNHDA and SQIVND (reference sequence).

This clone was seen a few times. The CDR3 coding sequence is TGCAGCGAATACAGACAGGCCCAGAGCGTATATAATTCACCCCTCCACTTT. Amino acids: CSEYRQAQSVYNSPLHF. The V call is TRBV29-1, the J call TRBJ1-6; the D gene is possibly TRBD1 (6 bases). V was trimmed by 7 bases and J by 4 bases, leaving 23 bases between them. Per germline, CDR1 SQVTM and CDR2 ANQGSEA. CDR3 length equals 17 residues.

The rearrangement joins TRBV7-9 to TRBJ2-2, with a tentative D call TRBD2 (6 bases). Trimming removed 5 bases at V and 0 bases at J, with 13 bases between. Germline V lookup: CDR1 SEHNR, CDR2 FQNEAQ (reference sequence). This CDR3 has 16 amino acids. CDR3 sequence reads: CASSGSGGTNTGELFF. CDR3 coding DNA: TGTGCCAGCAGCGGTAGTGGGGGGACGAACACCGGGGAGCTGTTTTTT.

The rearrangement uses TRBV2 and TRBJ2-1; a weak D match, TRBD2 (5 bases). V dropped 7 bases and J dropped 8 bases, with 18 bases sitting between them. The CDR3 is made up of 14 amino acids. Germline V gene sequence: CDR1 SNHLY, CDR2 FYNNEI. The CDR3 sequence is CASTHPGMEHEQFF. The DNA for the CDR3 is TGTGCCAGCACCCACCCGGGAATGGAACATGAGCAGTTCTTC. Full variable domain (outside the CDR3, taken from reference TRBV2 and TRBJ2-1): EPEVTQTPSHQVTQMGQEVILRCVPISNHLYFYWYRQILGQKVEFLVSFYNNEISEKSEIFDDQFSVERPDGSNFTLKIRSTKLEDSAMYFCASTHPGMEHEQFFGPGTRLTVL.

The rearrangement joins TRBV27 to TRBJ2-7, with TRBD2 matching over 10 bases. Per the germline V gene, CDR1 is MNHEY and CDR2 is SMNVEV (reference sequence). The V and J ends lost 5 bases and 1 base, in that order; junction bases with no gene match: 5. The CDR3 is 15 residues long. CDR3 sequence (DNA): TGTGCCAGCAGTCTCGGACTAGCGGAGTCCTACGAGCAGTACTTC. It is translated as CASSLGLAESYEQYF.

This rearrangement joins TRBV10-3 to TRBJ1-5; D gene uncertain. The CDR3 sequence is 13 residues long. V shed 8 bases and J shed 4 bases, with 12 bases lying between them. CDR1 ENHRY and CDR2 SYGVKD come from the germline V gene. CDR3 protein: CAIGSKWNQPQHF. The DNA of the CDR3 is TGTGCCATCGGGAGCAAGTGGAATCAGCCCCAGCATTTT.

This chain links TRBV30 with TRBJ1-1; possible D gene TRBD1, 5 bases. Trimming pared 5 bases from V and 3 bases from J, leaving 13 bases between. Germline CDR1 reads GTSNPN; CDR2 reads SVGIG (reference sequence). The CDR3 is 13 amino acids. The CDR3 DNA reads TGTGCCTGGGGGGGAGGGGTGGACACTGAAGCTTTCTTT. It yields the protein CAWGGGVDTEAFF. The full variable domain, its missing parts supplied by reference TRBV30 and TRBJ1-1, is SQTIHQWPATLVQPVGSPLSLECTVEGTSNPNLYWYRQAAGRGLQLLFYSVGIGQISSEVPQNLSASRPQDRQFILSSKKLLLSDSGFYLCAWGGGVDTEAFFGQGTRLTVV.

The V call is TRBV6-2 or TRBV6-3, the J call TRBJ2-3, with 12 bases fitting TRBD2. CDR3 length equals 18 residues. The germline gives CDR1 MNHEY, CDR2 SVGEGT. V was pared by 0 bases and J by 2 bases, with 6 bases of the junction left unmatched. In nucleotides, the CDR3 is TGTGCCAGCAGTTACTCTCTGGCTAGCGGGAGGGACACAGATACGCAGTATTTT. Its protein is CASSYSLASGRDTDTQYF.

The CDR3 DNA is TGCGCCAGCAGCCAAGCTGAGAACAGGGGGCTCGCTGAAGCTTTCTTT. Translated, it gives CASSQAENRGLAEAFF. This chain connects TRBV4-1 to TRBJ1-1, with 9 bases matching TRBD1. The CDR3 sequence is 16 residues long. J lost 6 bases, V lost 1 base, and 9 bases had no gene match. Looked up from germline, CDR1 is MGHRA and CDR2 is YSYEKL.

This chain links TRBV6-5 with TRBJ2-3; 9 nucleotides align to TRBD2. The germline V gene encodes CDR1 MNHEY and CDR2 SVGAGI. J gave up 4 bases and V 4 bases, and 6 bases lay outside the gene matches. The CDR3 contains 15 residues. The CDR3 DNA follows: TGTGCCAGCAGTTGGAGCGGGAGGAGGGCAGATACGCAGTATTTT. Translating gives CASSWSGRRADTQYF.

This chain connects TRBV10-1 to TRBJ2-3; the match to TRBD1 covers 7 bases. The germline V gene has CDR1 WNHNN and CDR2 SYGVQD (reference sequence). V shed 4 bases, J shed 5 bases, and the junction held 9 bases outside the gene matches. The CDR3 length is 15 residues. CDR3 loop: CASSAGQAPVDTQYF. CDR3 DNA: TGCGCCAGCAGTGCCGGACAGGCTCCTGTAGATACGCAGTATTTT.

The genes are TRBV29-1 and TRBJ1-1; unclear D gene. The CDR3 consists of 12 residues. Trimming shortened V by 7 bases and J by 6 bases, and 15 bases separated the two germline ends. Germline CDR1 is SQVTM and CDR2 is ANQGSEA. This CDR3 is CSGKDAGAEAFF. CDR3 coding DNA: TGCAGCGGAAAGGACGCCGGGGCTGAAGCTTTCTTT.

This chain links TRBV19 with TRBJ1-1, with D maybe TRBD1 (6 bases). The CDR3 has 14 amino acids. The V gene's germline CDR1 is LNHDA and CDR2 SQIVND (reference sequence). V lost 5 bases and J lost 7, with 17 bases in between. CDR3 sequence reads: CASSVNRDWGEAFF. CDR3 nucleotide sequence: TGTGCCAGTAGTGTGAACAGGGATTGGGGTGAAGCTTTCTTT.

This clone showed up just once. This rearrangement joins TRBV5-1 to TRBJ2-7; a weak D match, TRBD2 (6 bases). Between the trimmed V and J ends, which lost 4 bases and 2 bases, there was a span of 16 bases. The germline CDR1 and CDR2 sequences are SGHRS and YFSETQ. The CDR3 spans 15 residues. The CDR3 DNA sequence: TGCGCCAGCAGCAAGGATGGGGGGATCCCCTACGAGCAGTACTTC. Encoded protein: CASSKDGGIPYEQYF. Combining the CDR3 with reference TRBV5-1 and TRBJ2-7 gives the whole variable domain KAGVTQTPRYLIKTRGQQVTLSCSPISGHRSVSWYQQTPGQGLQFLFEYFSETQRNKGNFPGRFSGRQFSNSRSEMNVSTLELGDSALYLCASSKDGGIPYEQYFGPGTRLTVT.

The V gene is TRBV27, the J gene TRBJ2-7; 7 bases fit TRBD2. The CDR3 sequence is 14 residues long. V shed 4 bases, J shed 6 bases, and the junction held 9 bases outside the gene matches. CDR1 is MNHEY, CDR2 SMNVEV, per germline (reference sequence). This CDR3 is CASSYIGGSGEQYF. CDR3 nucleotide sequence: TGTGCCAGCAGTTATATCGGCGGGAGCGGCGAGCAGTACTTC.

This rearrangement joins TRBV7-9 to TRBJ2-1; 9 bases are a match to TRBD1. Germline assignment: CDR1 SEHNR and CDR2 FQNEAQ (reference sequence). The CDR3 covers 14 residues. Unmatched junction bases numbered 6, after V lost 3 bases and J lost 9 bases. The CDR3 coding sequence is TGTGCCAGCAGCTTCATTACAGGGGGCCTTGAGCAGTTCTTC. Residues: CASSFITGGLEQFF. Based on the CDR3 plus reference TRBV7-9 and TRBJ2-1, the full variable domain is DTGVSQNPRHKITKRGQNVTFRCDPISEHNRLYWYRQTLGQGPEFLTYFQNEAQLEKSRLLSDRFSAERPKGSFSTLEIQRTEQGDSAMYLCASSFITGGLEQFFGPGTRLTVL.

The CDR3 loop reads CASSLSGGAYGYTF. The CDR3 nucleotides are TGTGCCAGCAGTTTATCGGGGGGGGCCTATGGCTACACCTTC. The chain is built from TRBV27 and TRBJ1-2, with D tentatively TRBD1 (6 bases). The germline CDR1 and CDR2 sequences are MNHEY and SMNVEV (reference sequence). This CDR3 region has 14 residues. Trimming shortened V by 0 bases and J by 4 bases, and 9 bases separated the two germline ends.